One T cell receptor (beta chain) is described in this entry. Its antigen remains unidentified. The data are from a study of T cell responses to AZD1222 COVID-19 vaccine. Study results and limitations: A mostly white British donor set with more females was recruited, and clonal diversity was possibly underestimated.

J gave up 1 base and V 6 bases, and 4 bases lay outside the gene matches. CDR3 length: 15 amino acids. Germline CDR1 and CDR2: MNHNY and SVGAGI (reference sequence). The table came from immunoSEQ multiplex PCR; TCRdb's copy has only in-frame clones and leaves some out. Among roughly 140,000 clones listed, 70% to 90% were seen once. The specimen comprised peripheral blood, sampled on day 0 of AZD1222 vaccination. This sequence joins TRBV6-6 and TRBJ1-2; 11 bases match TRBD1. The sequence was collected from an adult in good health. The CDR3 DNA is TGTGCCAGCAGCCGGACAGGGGGCGATAACTATGGCTACACCTTC. Its translation is CASSRTGGDNYGYTF.